This TCR beta chain was sequenced for a study of blood T cells in healthy people across ages. Broader study findings: Correlation between TCR beta diversity and naive T cell percentage was strong. Changes seen in expanded clonotypes were possibly confounded by donor CMV status left unknown.

With a J-beta primer mix and a sample-barcoded 5' primer, a second PCR ran 7 to 11 cycles. A minimum of 2.5 million CDR3-containing paired-end reads was obtained for each sample. TCRdb reprocessed the 5' RACE reads via MiXCR and lists one record per CDR3 protein. This sample carries over 700,000 distinct CDR3 sequences, roughly 53% of them seen once, and the ten largest clones take roughly two fifths. About this clonotype: Its antigen is currently unknown.

Trimming pared 0 bases from V and 2 bases from J, leaving 12 bases between. The length of the CDR3 is 17 residues. CDR1 and CDR2 (germline): SGHKS, YYEKEE (reference sequence). The chain combines TRBV5-5 with TRBJ1-6; D unclear. What was sequenced was blood. The clonotype originates from an elderly man in good health. CDR3 amino acids: CASSLGPRGAYNSPLHF. In nucleotides, the CDR3 is TGTGCCAGCAGCTTGGGGCCCCGAGGAGCCTATAATTCACCCCTCCACTTT.